This T cell receptor beta chain was captured by sequencing in a study of regulatory T cells in long-lasting Graves disease. Losses at the gene ends were 4 bases for V and 5 bases for J; bases not matched to a gene: 12. CDR3 length: 17 amino acids. Per the germline V gene, CDR1 is LGHDT and CDR2 is YNNKEL (reference sequence). Sample time point: newly diagnosed GD, antithyroid drugs for less than 3 months. The authors made the TCR library using RNA they extracted from PBMCs. Arm-PCR of CDR3 regions and iRepertoire HTBI primers were used to build TCR beta libraries. TCRdb itself ran the multiplex PCR reads through MiXCR, one entry per CDR3 protein. The profile shows 350,000 to 450,000 distinct CDR3 sequences, 12% of them singletons. These data are also associated with another study on T cells in Graves' hyperthyroidism and ophthalmopathy. From that second work: Any patient presenting with uncontrolled infection, other autoimmune disease, pregnancy or lactation was left out. The HTBI primer set was used in a first-round RT-PCR of the TCR CDR3. Most thyroid clonotypes expanded above 0.001 appeared in blood too.

The receptor was isolated from a woman aged 18-29 years with Graves disease. The chain carries TRBV3-1 and TRBJ2-2; 8 positions match TRBD2. Material: peripheral blood mononuclear cells (PBMCs), obtained at new diagnosis, from a patient treated with antithyroid drugs. The CDR3 DNA follows: TGTGCCAGCAGCCCCCAGGGCGGGGGGCTCGGGACCGGGGAGCTGTTTTTT. This codes for CASSPQGGGLGTGELFF.